Listed here are 17 T cell receptor beta chains from one sample, sequenced in a study of T cells after yellow fever vaccination (dated by TCRdb to the late 2010s). Library construction relied on 5' RACE. Reads for this sample came from an Illumina NovaSeq 6000. The public reads were reanalyzed by TCRdb: fastp trimming at Q25, MiXCR alignment, in-frame beta chains only. Each record represents a unique CDR3 protein, reported with the most common genes and DNA among its rows. For this sample the table gives around 310,000 distinct CDR3 sequences, of which around 3.6% were detected only once. The top ten constitute roughly a quarter of the sample. The sample's treatment or condition label is to be understood as: live attenuated yellow fever vaccine strain. The specimen comprised PBMCs, sampled on the day of the yellow fever booster vaccination. The receptors were sampled from a man aged 18-30 years who received the YFV17D yellow fever vaccine.

At least ten counts were recorded for this clonotype. The V and J genes are TRBV27 and TRBJ2-4, with 13 positions matching TRBD2. The CDR3 loop spans 17 amino acids. From germline, CDR1 is MNHEY and CDR2 SMNVEV (reference sequence). V lost 5 bases, J lost 5 bases, and 9 bases stayed unmatched. The CDR3 reads CASSRGLAGDLENIQYF. The CDR3 DNA sequence: TGTGCCAGCAGTCGCGGACTAGCGGGGGACCTCGAAAACATTCAGTACTTC.

In this sample, this clonotype turned up many times. V and J are TRBV5-1 and TRBJ2-7; TRBD2 agrees at 8 bases. CDR1 SGHRS and CDR2 YFSETQ come from the germline V gene. The CDR3 spans 15 residues. Trimming took 4 bases from V and 3 from J; bases not matched to a gene: 9. The DNA of the CDR3 is TGCGCCAGCAGCCAAAGCGGGGGCTCGAGCTACGAGCAGTACTTC. Translated, it gives CASSQSGGSSYEQYF.

This clonotype was detected a few times. The CDR3 nucleotides read TGCGCCAGCAGCCCGGGGCCAACGGGGAATCAGCCCCAGCATTTT. Translation: CASSPGPTGNQPQHF. V usage is TRBV5-1 and J usage is TRBJ1-5; TRBD1 might be the D (5 bases). CDR1 is SGHRS, CDR2 YFSETQ, per germline. This CDR3 has 15 amino acids. V was shortened by 4 bases and J by 4 bases, with 15 bases between the two germline ends. The variable domain in full, completed from reference TRBV5-1 and TRBJ1-5, reads KAGVTQTPRYLIKTRGQQVTLSCSPISGHRSVSWYQQTPGQGLQFLFEYFSETQRNKGNFPGRFSGRQFSNSRSEMNVSTLELGDSALYLCASSPGPTGNQPQHFGDGTRLSIL.

V and J are TRBV6-5 and TRBJ2-7; 9 bases match TRBD1. This CDR3 contains 16 residues. Germline V gene lookup returns CDR1 MNHEY and CDR2 SVGAGI. V trimming: 5 bases; J trimming: 6 bases; junction bases outside the gene matches: 14. DNA of the CDR3: TGTGCCAGCAGTCCTCCAGCTGGGACAGGGAATGCCGAGCAGTACTTC. Translation: CASSPPAGTGNAEQYF.

The chain employs TRBV20-1 and TRBJ2-7; tentative D call: TRBD1 (6 bases). Germline V lookup: CDR1 DFQATT, CDR2 SNEGSKA (reference sequence). The CDR3 runs 15 residues. V lost 1 base, J lost 0 bases, and 13 bases lay in between. The CDR3 coding sequence is TGCAGTGCTAGAGGGGAGACAGGATTCTCCTACGAGCAGTACGTC. Its translation: CSARGETGFSYEQYV.

V and J are TRBV5-6 and TRBJ2-5; D gene ambiguous. V dropped 2 bases and J dropped 0 bases, with 8 bases sitting between them. The CDR3 covers 14 residues. Germline V gene data show CDR1 as SGHDT and CDR2 as YYEEEE. The CDR3 spells CASSFGQYQETQYF. The CDR3 DNA follows: TGTGCCAGCAGCTTTGGGCAGTACCAAGAGACCCAGTACTTC.

The sample holds many counts of this clonotype. The rearrangement joins TRBV12-3 or TRBV12-4 to TRBJ2-3; the D is unclear. The V end lost 5 bases, the J end lost 4 bases, and 13 bases lay between the germline ends. The CDR3 runs to 14 residues. The CDR3 DNA sequence: TGTGCCAGCAGTGCCGGCTTTAACCCAGATACGCAGTATTTT. It translates to CASSAGFNPDTQYF.

The sample holds many counts of this clonotype. The chain has TRBV7-8 and TRBJ2-1; 13 nucleotides match TRBD2. V shed 5 bases, J shed 2 bases, and the junction held 6 bases outside the gene matches. The germline V gene encodes CDR1 SGHVS and CDR2 FQNEAQ. CDR3 length equals 17 residues. CDR3 protein: CASSHRLAGGPYNEQFF. The CDR3 DNA sequence: TGTGCCAGCAGCCACAGACTAGCGGGGGGCCCCTACAATGAGCAGTTCTTC.

This clonotype was seen only a few times. V and J are TRBV19 and TRBJ1-5; possibly TRBD1 for D (5 bases). The CDR3 is made up of 14 amino acids. CDR1 is LNHDA, CDR2 SQIVND, per germline (reference sequence). V lost 11 bases and J 4 bases, leaving 18 bases between the germline ends. The CDR3 DNA reads TGTGCCGGGGGGGGTCGGGCTAGGAATCAGCCCCAGCATTTT. This translates into CAGGGRARNQPQHF.

A few counts support this clonotype. V and J are TRBV5-1 and TRBJ2-3; D might be TRBD1 or TRBD2, each matching 5 bases. CDR1 is SGHRS and CDR2 is YFSETQ in the germline V gene. V lost 4 bases, J lost 6 bases, and 15 bases lay in between. The CDR3 has 14 residues. The CDR3, as DNA: TGCGCCAGCAGCATCCCGGGACCAGTGGATACGCAGTATTTT. Translation gives CASSIPGPVDTQYF.

The chain links TRBV6-2 or TRBV6-3 to TRBJ2-1, with TRBD2 identical over 11 bases. V was clipped by 10 bases and J by 3 bases; unmatched bases: 8. This CDR3 has 15 residues. CDR1 MNHEY and CDR2 SVGEGT come from the germline V gene. As DNA, the CDR3 is TGTGCCATCTCCCTGGGGACTAGCGGCTACAATGAGCAGTTCTTC. This codes for CAISLGTSGYNEQFF.

There are a few counts of this clonotype. The V gene is TRBV6-1, the J gene TRBJ1-5, with no clear D. CDR1 and CDR2 from the germline V gene are MNHNS and SASEGT. This CDR3 region has 13 residues. Trimming pared 4 bases from V and 1 base from J, leaving 5 bases between. CDR3 protein: CASSVESNQPQHF. As DNA, the CDR3 is TGTGCCAGCAGTGTGGAGAGCAATCAGCCCCAGCATTTT.

This clonotype was seen a few times. CDR3 nucleotide sequence: TGTGCCAGCAGAAAGCCATCCCGGGACGGAGACACAGATACGCAGTATTTT. Amino acids: CASRKPSRDGDTDTQYF. The chain joins TRBV12-3 or TRBV12-4 to TRBJ2-3; the D gene could be TRBD1 or TRBD2 (5 bases each). The CDR3 is 17 amino acids. Trimming removed 6 bases at V and 2 bases at J, with 21 bases between.

This clonotype occurred many times. V gene TRBV5-1 combines with J gene TRBJ1-1; TRBD1 aligns across 11 bases. V lost 4 bases and J lost 4; bases outside the gene matches: 3. The V gene's germline CDR1 is SGHRS and CDR2 YFSETQ. This CDR3 has 14 amino acids. The CDR3 region has the DNA TGCGCCAGCAGCCAAGGGACAGGGGGCACTGAAGCTTTCTTT. This encodes CASSQGTGGTEAFF.

The chain couples TRBV18 to TRBJ2-7; D gene unclear. The germline V gene encodes CDR1 KGHSH and CDR2 LQKENI. V lost 3 bases, J lost 4 bases, and 10 bases lay in between. The CDR3 covers 13 residues. CDR3 amino acids: CASSPTTDYEQYF. The CDR3 coding sequence is TGTGCCAGCTCACCCACGACCGATTACGAGCAGTACTTC.

This clonotype turned up a few times. V usage is TRBV6-2 or TRBV6-3 and J usage is TRBJ1-4, with 10 bases fitting TRBD1. In germline, CDR1 is MNHEY, CDR2 SVGEGT. V lost 7 bases and J lost 7; bases outside the gene matches: 9. The CDR3 has 15 residues. CDR3 sequence: CASNDRQGAGEKLFF. The CDR3 region has the DNA TGTGCCAGCAACGATCGACAGGGGGCAGGTGAAAAACTGTTTTTT.

The chain links TRBV6-5 to TRBJ1-1; perhaps TRBD1 as D (6 bases). Trimming left V 4 bases short and J 4 bases short, with 13 bases between. This CDR3 spans 14 amino acids. Germline V lookup: CDR1 MNHEY, CDR2 SVGAGI. CDR3 DNA sequence: TGTGCCAGCAGTTGGAAGGGGGGCGGCACTGAAGCTTTCTTT. Translation: CASSWKGGGTEAFF.